This T cell receptor (beta chain) was captured by sequencing in a study of blood T cell repertoires in COVID-19. This CDR3 is built from 19 residues. The junction had 12 bases not matched to a gene; V was cut back by 0 bases and J by 2 bases. Germline V gene sequence: CDR1 LNHDA, CDR2 SQIVND (reference sequence). Per the authors' pipeline: Amplified reference gene primers provided the basis for estimating nucleated cell counts. Only in-frame clones appear in the TCRdb table, and some are missing; sequencing was by immunoSEQ multiplex PCR. V, J and clone size are those of that table, while D and trimming were read from the DNA. The table has around 250,000 clones, 75% to 95% seen once.

The specimen was PBMCs or T cells enriched from blood (not recorded which). This clonotype was obtained from a man in his forties who had been exposed to COVID-19. The rearrangement joins TRBV19 to TRBJ1-5; 8 bases map to TRBD1. CDR3 in DNA: TGTGCCAGTAGTATAGATCAGGGGGCGCATAGACAGGGCAATCAGCCCCAGCATTTT. Residues: CASSIDQGAHRQGNQPQHF.